The present T cell receptor beta chain was sequenced within a study of T and B cells in COVID-19 patients (dated by TCRdb to 2020 to 2021). Background on the whole study: Using TRB and IGH repertoire sequencing of peripheral blood, the study characterized adaptive immunity in COVID-19 patients who had active infection or had recovered. As many as 9 follow-up blood samples were taken per patient, and some of the samples covered different disease stages within the same individual. A recovered cohort included 15 to 19 patients who provided fewer than 25 samples, and most of these patients had mild to moderate COVID-19 treated on an outpatient basis. For the repertoire analyses, the comparison was an age-matched reference group of roughly 39 healthy donors who were negative for COVID-19 antibodies. In the active-infection cohort, nine tenths of the roughly 20 patients had comorbidities linked to unfavorable COVID-19 outcome. The recovered cohort had a median age of around 30 years, compared with approximately 67 years in the active-infection cohort. Of the approximately 21 patients in the active-infection cohort, eleven to twelve were critically ill and needed mechanical ventilation or ECMO. Over 7 million TCR sequences were analysed from a TCR and BCR sequence repository that comprised fewer than 45 patients and around 70 time points. A couple of patients were in both the active and recovered cohorts because samples existed from active disease and from after recovery. The paper's findings and limits, for the study overall: TRB repertoires were found to be highly clonal in active COVID-19, whereas diversity and richness at recovery were found to rise above healthy donor levels. Few blood samples were available from mildly ill patients while symptoms were present or from severe cases at early time points. The cohort was considered too small for HLA contributions to COVID-19 susceptibility or severity to be assessed. Specific T cell subsets (CD4+/Treg/CD8+) and sorted SARS-CoV-2-responsive or tetramer+ T cells had not yet been sequenced, and these experiments were ongoing. It was stated that prospective validation of the reported TCR clusters was required before the clusters could be put to clinical use. In patients with COVID-19, the usage of TRBV/TRBJ genes was reported to be strongly skewed. The recovered cohort had 2,400 or so exclusive TCR clusters, including about 34 low-pGen clusters.

Sequencing took place on an Illumina MiSeq. Multiplex PCR with BIOMED2 TRB-A/B primer pools was used to amplify the TRB rearrangements. Illumina-compatible adapters and 7-nucleotide sample barcodes were attached to the amplicons through two consecutive PCRs. Phusion HS II polymerase was used for all library PCRs. Amplicons were purified from gel with the NucleoSpin Gel and PCR Clean-up kit, quantified on Qubit, and pooled at 4 to 4.5 nM. Amplicon pool quality was checked on an Agilent 2100 Bioanalyzer before Illumina next-generation sequencing. The study's own analysis went as follows. TRB rearrangements were annotated with MiXCR 3.0.8 using the default MiXCR reference library. Non-productive reads and sequences with fewer than 2 reads were removed, and each unique CDR3 nucleotide sequence was counted as one clone. Clonality, diversity, richness and V-J gene usage were calculated in R 3.5.1. GLIPH2 was used to cluster TCRs based on CDR3 similarity, and OLGA was used to calculate the generation probabilities. Only GLIPH2 clusters with at least four unique TCR clonotypes present in at least three individuals were retained. TCRdb trimmed public reads at Q25 via fastp, called clones via MiXCR and kept in-frame beta chains. Here each entry gathers all rows of one CDR3 protein and keeps the most common genes and DNA. For this entry, the V and J calls and clone size follow TCRdb and not the study's own pipeline. This sample lists 5,300 or so distinct CDR3 sequences; roughly a quarter were detected once. The ten largest clones represent roughly 35% of the sample.

From a lookup of the germline V gene, CDR1 and CDR2 are SGHDT and YYEEEE. Inclusive of the bounding cysteine and phenylalanine, the CDR3 is 16 residues long. Just CDR3 DNA is preserved here, 48 bases in frame from base 1. The junction shows trimming of 4 bases on V and 4 bases on J, and the gene matches do not reach 6 bases of it. This clonotype was seen a handful of times. Its antigen is currently not known. Per-nucleotide qualities are absent, and no much larger clonotype sits a single base away. TRB repertoires were amplified from 250-500 ng of genomic DNA extracted from blood. The chain is encoded by TRBV5-6 joined to TRBJ1-3, and 12 junction bases match TRBD1. This receptor was obtained from a human donor with active COVID-19. The donor label of this sample is uncertain. The specimen sequenced was blood. DNA sequence: TGTGCCAGCAGCGGGGACAGGGGGCGCGGCGGAAACACCATATATTTT. Translated, it gives CASSGDRGRGGNTIYF.